Following are 27 T cell receptor beta chains from one sample sequenced in a study of shared clonotypes between healthy human individuals. CD45RO-negative, CCR7-positively selected cells formed the naive CD8 fraction, excluding terminally differentiated effector memory CD45RA+ cells. Using immunoSEQ multiplex PCR, the repertoire was profiled, and TCRdb retains in-frame clones only, with some absent. The data contain about 2.2 million clones, about 92% of them seen just once; the ten biggest clones take up about 1.5%. Input material: naive CD8+ T cells from PBMCs. The receptors shown here come from a man in his late teens or twenties in good health. Some clones in this sample may be carry-over from other donors' samples.

The chain recombines TRBV13 with TRBJ2-7; the match to TRBD1 covers 8 bases. CDR1 is PRHDT and CDR2 is FYEKMQ in the germline V gene (reference sequence). The CDR3 covers 14 residues. V gave up 2 bases and J gave up 2 bases; unmatched junction bases: 2. This CDR3 is CASSLQGAAYEQYF. The DNA for the CDR3 is TGTGCCAGCAGCTTACAGGGGGCAGCCTACGAGCAGTACTTC.

In DNA form, the CDR3 reads TGTGCCAGTAGTTGGGTTGCGAACACCGGGGAGCTGTTTTTT. The encoded protein is CASSWVANTGELFF. The chain joins TRBV19 to TRBJ2-2; D is undetermined. This CDR3 region has 14 residues. CDR1 and CDR2 (germline): LNHDA, SQIVND (reference sequence). V dropped 5 bases and J dropped 0 bases, with 7 bases sitting between them. Supplemented by reference TRBV19 and TRBJ2-2, the full variable domain reads DGGITQSPKYLFRKEGQNVTLSCEQNLNHDAMYWYRQDPGQGLRLIYYSQIVNDFQKGDIAEGYSVSREKKESFPLTVTSAQKNPTAFYLCASSWVANTGELFFGEGSRLTVL.

The chain employs TRBV9 and TRBJ2-7; no clear D. Germline V gives CDR1 SGDLS, CDR2 YYNGEE. CDR3 length: 13 residues. V was pared by 3 bases and J by 6 bases, with 13 bases between. CDR3 sequence: CASSATWVSEQYF. The DNA for the CDR3 is TGTGCCAGCAGCGCTACCTGGGTTTCCGAGCAGTACTTC.

This chain uses TRBV4-1 with TRBJ2-4; D possibly corresponds to TRBD2 (6 bases). There are 16 residues in the CDR3. The germline V and J ends were trimmed by 5 bases and 0 bases, with 14 bases remaining between them. The V gene's germline CDR1 is MGHRA and CDR2 YSYEKL. The chain's CDR3 is CASSYAGSQAKNIQYF. The CDR3 nucleotides read TGCGCCAGCAGCTACGCGGGGTCCCAAGCCAAAAACATTCAGTACTTC.

Comments on this clone: Other DNA sequences in this sample translate to the same CDR3. This chain links TRBV29-1 with TRBJ2-7; TRBD1 matches 7 bases. V was clipped by 4 bases and J by 1 base; unmatched bases: 1. Germline loops: CDR1 SQVTM, CDR2 ANQGSEA. This CDR3 has 12 amino acids. Here the CDR3 DNA reads TGCAGCGTTGGGGACAGATCCTACGAGCAGTACTTC. It encodes CSVGDRSYEQYF.

V is TRBV5-6 and J is TRBJ2-5; D gene unclear. CDR3 length equals 15 residues. Per germline, CDR1 SGHDT and CDR2 YYEEEE. Between the trimmed V and J ends, which lost 1 base and 1 base, there was a span of 11 bases. The CDR3 loop is CASSLWVKIQETQYF. The CDR3 DNA reads TGTGCCAGCAGCTTGTGGGTAAAAATCCAAGAGACCCAGTACTTC.

The V gene is TRBV9, the J gene TRBJ2-7; TRBD1 might be the D (5 bases). Trimming stripped 4 bases from V and 4 bases from J, with 24 bases between. The CDR3 totals 17 residues. Germline V gene sequence: CDR1 SGDLS, CDR2 YYNGEE. CDR3 DNA sequence: TGTGCCAGCAGCCCCTCCCCACGGCGGCAGGGATTTTACGAGCAGTACTTC. This sequence encodes CASSPSPRRQGFYEQYF.

The V call is TRBV7-2, the J call TRBJ1-1, with TRBD1 matching over 7 bases. The CDR3 length is 15 residues. Germline CDR1 SGHTA, CDR2 FQGNSA. V lost 5 bases and J lost 6; bases outside the gene matches: 12. CDR3 protein: CASSSRVQGFPEAFF. In DNA form, the CDR3 reads TGTGCCAGCAGCAGCCGGGTACAGGGGTTCCCTGAAGCTTTCTTT.

This clone was seen only once. The chain employs TRBV6-1 and TRBJ1-5; D remains ambiguous. The V end lost 0 bases, the J end lost 2 bases, and 14 bases lay between the germline ends. Per the germline V gene, CDR1 is MNHNS and CDR2 is SASEGT. This CDR3 has 17 amino acids. CDR3 DNA: TGTGCCAGCAGTGAAGCGCGAGTCGCTGGGGGCAATCAGCCCCAGCATTTT. This codes for CASSEARVAGGNQPQHF.

The chain has TRBV11-2 and TRBJ2-1; D perhaps matches TRBD2 (5 bases). From germline, CDR1 is SGHAT and CDR2 FQNNGV. This CDR3 spans 15 amino acids. V was clipped by 5 bases and J by 0 bases, with 11 bases between them. The CDR3 DNA sequence: TGTGCCAGCAGCAAGAGCGGCAGCTCCTACAATGAGCAGTTCTTC. It codes for CASSKSGSSYNEQFF.

The V and J genes are TRBV12-5 and TRBJ2-1; D may be TRBD1 or TRBD2 (5 bases each). This CDR3 spans 18 amino acids. Germline loops: CDR1 LGHNT, CDR2 FRNRAP. V shed 5 bases and J shed 6 bases, with 26 bases lying between them. CDR3 protein: CASGRSGTDVTPVNEQFF. In nucleotides, the CDR3 is TGTGCTAGTGGTCGCTCCGGGACGGACGTAACCCCAGTCAATGAGCAGTTCTTC.

This CDR3 reads CASSLWTGGFYGYTF. The CDR3 DNA reads TGTGCCAGCAGCTTATGGACAGGGGGCTTCTATGGCTACACCTTC. This chain links TRBV11-1 with TRBJ1-2; 11 bases match TRBD1. This CDR3 is built from 15 residues. Germline assignment: CDR1 SGHAT and CDR2 FQDESV (reference sequence). The V and J ends lost 2 bases and 4 bases, in that order; junction bases with no gene match: 3.

In this sample, this clone turned up once. V is TRBV7-6 and J is TRBJ2-3; a possible D gene is TRBD2 (6 bases). V lost 5 bases and J 1 base, leaving 25 bases between the germline ends. Germline-derived CDR1 and CDR2 are SGHVS and FNYEAQ. This CDR3 is 19 amino acids long. The CDR3 loop is CASSLVGPGGRGGTDTQYF. Written as DNA, the CDR3 is TGTGCCAGCAGCCTGGTGGGTCCCGGGGGACGTGGCGGCACAGATACGCAGTATTTT.

Of note for this clone: Other DNA sequences in this sample translate to the same CDR3. V and J are TRBV29-1 and TRBJ2-7; D may be TRBD1 or TRBD2 (6 bases each). Trimming removed 5 bases from V and 5 bases from J, with 13 bases in between. Germline-derived CDR1 and CDR2 are SQVTM and ANQGSEA. The CDR3 covers 12 residues. The DNA of the CDR3 is TGCAGCGTTTTGGGCGGGACAAACGAGCAGTACTTC. As protein: CSVLGGTNEQYF.

The V call is TRBV27, the J call TRBJ2-5; 7 nucleotides match TRBD2. Germline CDR1 is MNHEY and CDR2 is SMNVEV (reference sequence). V lost 6 bases to trimming and J lost 2 bases; unmatched junction nucleotides: 9. The CDR3 spans 15 residues. CDR3 sequence: CASRPRGTIQETQYF. The CDR3 bases are TGTGCCAGCAGACCTAGAGGGACTATACAAGAGACCCAGTACTTC.

The rearrangement links TRBV7-9 to TRBJ1-1; 7 nucleotides match TRBD1. Per germline, CDR1 SEHNR and CDR2 FQNEAQ (reference sequence). This CDR3 comprises 14 residues. With 2 bases clipped from V and 4 bases from J, the junction kept 4 bases outside the gene matches. The CDR3 is CASSLPGGGTEAFF. The CDR3, as DNA: TGTGCCAGCAGCTTACCAGGGGGAGGCACTGAAGCTTTCTTT.

The chain uses TRBV9 and TRBJ2-3; D unclear. CDR3 length: 16 residues. Trimming pared 0 bases from V and 0 bases from J, leaving 11 bases between. Germline V gene lookup returns CDR1 SGDLS and CDR2 YYNGEE. The CDR3 is CASSVALAPSTDTQYF. In DNA form, the CDR3 reads TGTGCCAGCAGCGTAGCTCTGGCGCCCAGCACAGATACGCAGTATTTT.

The V and J genes are TRBV4-2 and TRBJ2-2; maybe TRBD2 (5 bases). Germline loops: CDR1 LGHNA, CDR2 YNFKEQ. CDR3 length: 13 amino acids. Between the trimmed V and J ends, which lost 4 bases and 5 bases, there was a span of 8 bases. CDR3 protein: CASSPPGTGELFF. CDR3 DNA sequence: TGTGCCAGCAGCCCCCCGGGGACCGGGGAGCTGTTTTTT.

The V gene is TRBV19, the J gene TRBJ2-3; tentatively, D is TRBD1 (5 bases). Trimming removed 5 bases from V and 1 base from J, with 16 bases in between. The length of the CDR3 is 16 residues. CDR1 LNHDA and CDR2 SQIVND come from the germline V gene (reference sequence). The CDR3 DNA reads as TGTGCCAGTAGTCCACATCAGGGTATTCGCACAGATACGCAGTATTTT. Amino acids: CASSPHQGIRTDTQYF.

The chain employs TRBV5-6 and TRBJ2-7, with 10 nucleotides matching TRBD2. This CDR3 has 17 amino acids. V shed 2 bases, J shed 3 bases, and the junction held 11 bases outside the gene matches. CDR1 SGHDT and CDR2 YYEEEE come from the germline V gene. CDR3 amino acids: CASSLKGGLAGDYEQYF. The CDR3 DNA sequence: TGTGCCAGCAGCTTAAAAGGGGGTCTAGCGGGAGACTACGAGCAGTACTTC.

The chain links TRBV28 to TRBJ2-1; maybe TRBD2 (6 bases). The length of the CDR3 is 16 residues. The V and J ends lost 6 bases and 3 bases respectively, with 18 bases between them. Per the germline V gene, CDR1 is MDHEN and CDR2 is SYDVKM. The CDR3 bases are TGTGCCAGCAGATACCCCGGCGGGGACCTCTACAATGAGCAGTTCTTC. Protein sequence: CASRYPGGDLYNEQFF. The variable domain in full, completed from reference TRBV28 and TRBJ2-1, reads DVKVTQSSRYLVKRTGEKVFLECVQDMDHENMFWYRQDPGLGLRLIYFSYDVKMKEKGDIPEGYSVSREKKERFSLILESASTNQTSMYLCASRYPGGDLYNEQFFGPGTRLTVL.

The chain recombines TRBV5-6 with TRBJ2-3, with 7 bases matching TRBD1. The CDR3 extends over 16 amino acids. After removal of 4 bases from V and 2 bases from J, the junction contained 10 bases not matched to a gene. CDR1 is SGHDT, CDR2 YYEEEE, per germline. The CDR3 DNA reads as TGTGCCAGCAGCCAAGCCGGGACAGACTACACAGATACGCAGTATTTT. It encodes CASSQAGTDYTDTQYF.

The V and J genes are TRBV27 and TRBJ2-1; D possibly corresponds to TRBD2 (5 bases). The germline gives CDR1 MNHEY, CDR2 SMNVEV (reference sequence). The V gene lost 10 bases and the J gene lost 8 bases, with 18 bases spanning the gap. CDR3 size: 13 residues. The chain's CDR3 is CATRGQSIYEQFF. DNA of the CDR3: TGTGCCACTAGAGGGCAGAGTATTTATGAGCAGTTCTTC.

Remarks on this clone: Other nucleotide sequences in the sample specify the same CDR3. The rearrangement links TRBV27 to TRBJ2-2; TRBD2 agrees at 7 bases. After removal of 3 bases from V and 6 bases from J, the junction contained 1 base not matched to a gene. The CDR3 loop spans 13 amino acids. Germline V gives CDR1 MNHEY, CDR2 SMNVEV (reference sequence). The CDR3 loop is CASSFRGAGELFF. CDR3 nucleotide sequence: TGTGCCAGCAGTTTCCGGGGGGCCGGGGAGCTGTTTTTT.

In this sample, this clone turned up once. The chain couples TRBV13 to TRBJ2-7; TRBD1 matches 8 bases. The ends lost 4 bases at V and 3 bases at J; junction bases unmatched: 8. The CDR3 sequence is 15 residues long. Germline lookup yields CDR1 PRHDT and CDR2 FYEKMQ (reference sequence). CDR3 bases: TGTGCCAGCAGCTCCCGGGACAGGAGCTTCTACGAGCAGTACTTC. Translated: CASSSRDRSFYEQYF.

The chain recombines TRBV28 with TRBJ2-1; TRBD1 matches 7 bases. J gave up 4 bases and V 5 bases, and 14 bases lay outside the gene matches. Looked up from germline, CDR1 is MDHEN and CDR2 is SYDVKM. The CDR3 sequence is 17 residues long. The CDR3 protein is CASSHRGPGQIYNEQFF. The CDR3 DNA is TGTGCCAGCAGTCACCGAGGCCCGGGACAGATTTACAATGAGCAGTTCTTC.

The CDR3 protein is CATSTANEQFF. The DNA of the CDR3 is TGTGCCACCAGCACAGCTAATGAGCAGTTCTTC. V gene TRBV15 combines with J gene TRBJ2-1; no firm D call. V dropped 4 bases and J dropped 7 bases, with 5 bases sitting between them. CDR3 size: 11 residues. The germline V gene has CDR1 LNHNV and CDR2 YYDKDF (reference sequence).